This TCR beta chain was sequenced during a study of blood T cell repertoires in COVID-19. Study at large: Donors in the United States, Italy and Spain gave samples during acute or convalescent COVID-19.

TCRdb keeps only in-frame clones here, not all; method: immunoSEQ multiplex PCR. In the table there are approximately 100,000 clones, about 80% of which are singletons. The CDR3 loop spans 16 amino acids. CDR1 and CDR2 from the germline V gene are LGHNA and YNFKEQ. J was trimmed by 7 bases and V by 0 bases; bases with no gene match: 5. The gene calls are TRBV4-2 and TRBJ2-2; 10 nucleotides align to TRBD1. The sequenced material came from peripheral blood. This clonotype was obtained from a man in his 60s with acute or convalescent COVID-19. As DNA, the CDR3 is TGTGCCAGCAGCCAAGATCCGGGACAGGGGAGCGGGGAGCTGTTTTTT. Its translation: CASSQDPGQGSGELFF.